The T cell receptor beta chain under discussion was sequenced for a study of cytomegalovirus exposure and HLA in healthy donors. Data came from immunoSEQ multiplex PCR; TCRdb stores just in-frame clones and leaves some out. This table holds 70,000 to 85,000 clones, around 95% found once. The CDR3 spans 16 residues. Germline CDR1 reads MNHNY; CDR2 reads SVGAGI (reference sequence). The V segment lost 2 bases and the J segment 0 bases; nucleotides outside the gene matches: 6. This receptor was identified in a woman aged 18 to 35 in good health and CMV-seropositive. Sequencing used PBMCs. The V and J genes are TRBV6-6 and TRBJ1-1; TRBD1 aligns across 7 bases. CDR3 protein: CASSYDRERVNTEAFF. The CDR3 DNA follows: TGTGCCAGCAGTTACGACAGGGAGAGGGTGAACACTGAAGCTTTCTTT.